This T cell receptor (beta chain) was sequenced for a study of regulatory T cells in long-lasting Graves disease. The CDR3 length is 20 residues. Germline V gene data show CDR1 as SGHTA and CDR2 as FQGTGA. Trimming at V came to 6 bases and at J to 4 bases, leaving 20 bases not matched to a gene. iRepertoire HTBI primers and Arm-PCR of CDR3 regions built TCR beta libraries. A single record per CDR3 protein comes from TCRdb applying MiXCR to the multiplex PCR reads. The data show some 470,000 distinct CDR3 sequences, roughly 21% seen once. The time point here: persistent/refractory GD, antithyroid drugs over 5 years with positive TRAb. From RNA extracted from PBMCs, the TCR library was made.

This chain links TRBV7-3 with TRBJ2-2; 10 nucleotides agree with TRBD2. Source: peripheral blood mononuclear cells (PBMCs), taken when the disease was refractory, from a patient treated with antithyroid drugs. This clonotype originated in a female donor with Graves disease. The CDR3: CASSFTGPASGRRGTGELFF. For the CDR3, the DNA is TGTGCCAGCAGTTTCACTGGACCGGCTAGCGGGAGAAGGGGCACCGGGGAGCTGTTTTTT. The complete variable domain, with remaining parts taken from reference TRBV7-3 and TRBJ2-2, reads GAGVSQTPSNKVTEKGKYVELRCDPISGHTALYWYRQSLGQGPEFLIYFQGTGAADDSGLPNDRFFAVRPEGSVSTLKIQRTERGDSAVYLCASSFTGPASGRRGTGELFFGEGSRLTVL.